Here is one T cell receptor (beta chain) with its context. The antigen remains unidentified. The sample holds other DNA sequences that translate to the same CDR3. Donors counted as nominally healthy when sampled, yet unrecorded immune exposures were likely. The data derive from a study of cytomegalovirus exposure and HLA in healthy donors. Study-wide points: Follow-up analysis later connected one missense variant in DCLRE1C with trimming of TCR beta V- and J-genes. Judged likely to be a sequencing artifact was a cluster of highly shared sequence variants.

The PCR used 60 Vbeta and 13 Jbeta primers. Generated by immunoSEQ multiplex PCR, the TCRdb table keeps only in-frame clones and is missing some. Of around 200,000 clones in the sample, about 80% were seen once. The receptor was derived from a woman between 50 and 59 years old in good health and CMV-seropositive. The sequenced sample consisted of PBMCs.

The CDR3 sequence is CASSLAGGSSYEQYF. CDR3 DNA sequence: TGCGCCAGCAGCCTAGCGGGGGGCAGTTCCTACGAGCAGTACTTC. The rearrangement links TRBV5-1 to TRBJ2-7, with TRBD2 matching 11 bases. Germline loops: CDR1 SGHRS, CDR2 YFSETQ. Trimming at V came to 4 bases and at J to 1 base, leaving 4 bases not matched to a gene. This CDR3 has 15 amino acids.